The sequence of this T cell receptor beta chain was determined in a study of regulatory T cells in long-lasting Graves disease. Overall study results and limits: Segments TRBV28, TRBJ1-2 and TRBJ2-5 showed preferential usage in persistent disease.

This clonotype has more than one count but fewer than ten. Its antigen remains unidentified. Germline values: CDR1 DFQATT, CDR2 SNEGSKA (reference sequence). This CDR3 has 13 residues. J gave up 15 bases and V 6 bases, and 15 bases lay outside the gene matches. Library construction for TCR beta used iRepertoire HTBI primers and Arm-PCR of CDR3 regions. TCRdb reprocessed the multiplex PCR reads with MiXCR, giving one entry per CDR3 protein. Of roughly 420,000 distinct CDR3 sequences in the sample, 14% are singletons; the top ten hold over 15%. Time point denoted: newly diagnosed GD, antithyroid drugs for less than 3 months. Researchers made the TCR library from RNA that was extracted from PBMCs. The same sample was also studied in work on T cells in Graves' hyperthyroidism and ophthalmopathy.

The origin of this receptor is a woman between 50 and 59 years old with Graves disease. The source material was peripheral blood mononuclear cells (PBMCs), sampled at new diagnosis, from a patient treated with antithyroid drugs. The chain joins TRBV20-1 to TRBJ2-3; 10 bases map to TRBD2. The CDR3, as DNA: TGCAGTGCGCCCCCAGCGTGGCTAGCGGGAGTCTATTTT. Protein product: CSAPPAWLAGVYF.